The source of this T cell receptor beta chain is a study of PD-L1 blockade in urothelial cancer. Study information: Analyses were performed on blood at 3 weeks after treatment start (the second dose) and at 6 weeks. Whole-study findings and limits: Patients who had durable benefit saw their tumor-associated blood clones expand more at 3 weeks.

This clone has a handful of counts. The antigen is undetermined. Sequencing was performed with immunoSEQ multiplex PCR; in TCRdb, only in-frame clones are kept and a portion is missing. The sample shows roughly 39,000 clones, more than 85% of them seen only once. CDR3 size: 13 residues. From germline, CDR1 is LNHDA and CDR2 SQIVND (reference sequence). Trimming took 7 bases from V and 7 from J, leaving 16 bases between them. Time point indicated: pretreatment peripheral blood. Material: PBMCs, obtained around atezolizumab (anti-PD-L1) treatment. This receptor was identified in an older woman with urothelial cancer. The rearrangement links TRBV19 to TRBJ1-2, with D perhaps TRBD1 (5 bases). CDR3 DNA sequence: TGTGCCAGTACCACGGACGGGGGACGTGGCTACACCTTC. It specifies CASTTDGGRGYTF.